This T cell receptor beta chain is drawn from a study of T cell repertoires in cytomegalovirus infection. Study details: Selection of CMV epitopes for the study included recently identified HLA-C-restricted and well-studied HLA-B-restricted ones. It was the public TCR beta signatures that indicated both CMV infection and matching HLA type. Points from the study as a whole: HLA-C-restricted CMV-specific TCR beta clonotypes were dominant in the ex vivo response.

Via MiXCR, TCRdb re-called the reads, giving one row per CDR3 protein. The table includes about 78,000 distinct CDR3 sequences, 35% to 45% detected once. About this clonotype itself: Its specificity is not known.

This TCR derives from a human donor in good health (CMV status not recorded). Some clones in this sample may be carry-over from other donors' samples. Sample: CD8+ T cells from cultured PBMCs, taken from culture after CMV antigen stimulation.

CDR3 in DNA: TGTGCCAGCAGTTTAAGTGGGATTCGGGTCACTGAAGCTTTCTTT. Its translation: CASSLSGIRVTEAFF. This rearrangement joins TRBV27 to TRBJ1-1; the D is unclear. Germline V gene sequence: CDR1 MNHEY, CDR2 SMNVEV (reference sequence). The CDR3 sequence is 15 residues long. The V end lost 2 bases, the J end lost 4 bases, and 14 bases lay between the germline ends.